These 29 T cell receptor beta chains were all obtained from the same sample, sequenced in a study of tumor-infiltrating lymphocytes in primary liver carcinoma (TCRdb year 2017). Sequenced using an Illumina HiSeq 2500. Using a constant-region primer and ProtoScript II reverse transcriptase, TCRbeta-specific cDNA was reverse-transcribed from approximately 500 ng total RNA. The TCRbeta libraries were prepared through three rounds of nested multiplex PCR following a slightly modified ARM-PCR procedure. Each of the first two PCR rounds ran for 9 to 10 cycles using multiplex TRBV1-TRBV30 forward primers together with a Cbeta reverse primer. The public sequencing data were trimmed at Q25 with fastp and processed into clonotypes with MiXCR by TCRdb, which kept only in-frame beta chains. Each CDR3 protein appears once, grouped with its most common genes and DNA. The sample table holds 300,000 to 400,000 distinct CDR3 sequences, of which roughly 61% were seen once. Jointly, the top ten make up 6.5% of the sample.

RNA from unsorted whole blood was extracted with TRIzol reagent, and germline DNA was obtained with the DNeasy Blood & Tissue kit. The sequenced sample was peripheral blood. These receptors came from a man aged 35 to 55 with primary liver carcinoma and hepatitis B virus infection.

In regard to this clonotype: The missing conserved phenylalanine or tryptophan at the end of this CDR3 makes a read error likely. The CDR3 sequence: CACSPRPNEQFS. CDR3 bases: TGTGCCTGTAGCCCCCGCCCCAATGAGCAGTTCTCA. The V call is TRBV30, the J call TRBJ2-1; D remains ambiguous. CDR3 length equals 12 residues. Trimming took 6 bases from V and 6 from J, leaving 12 bases between them. The germline CDR1 and CDR2 sequences are GTSNPN and SVGIG (reference sequence).

The gene calls are TRBV6-6 and TRBJ1-4; D call uncertain. CDR3 length: 15 amino acids. Germline values: CDR1 MNHNY, CDR2 SVGAGI (reference sequence). Trimming stripped 4 bases from V and 0 bases from J, with 9 bases between. CDR3 sequence (DNA): TGTGCCAGCAGTTGCTTAGGATCAACTAATGAAAAACTGTTTTTT. Its translation is CASSCLGSTNEKLFF.

Turning to this clonotype: This may be a read error: a much more frequent sequence differs by one nucleotide. The rearrangement links TRBV6-6 to TRBJ1-5, with 7 bases aligning to TRBD1. The CDR3 contains 15 residues. Germline CDR1 and CDR2: MNHNY and SVGAGI (reference sequence). The CDR3 is CASSPDRAGNRPQHF. The CDR3 nucleotides are TGTGCCAGCAGTCCTGACAGGGCGGGCAATCGGCCCCAGCATTTT.

This clonotype came up many times. The chain couples TRBV6-1 to TRBJ2-7, with D possibly being TRBD1 or TRBD2 (5 bases each). CDR1 MNHNS and CDR2 SASEGT come from the germline V gene. The CDR3 is 16 residues long. Trimming took 8 bases from V and 2 from J, leaving 22 bases between them. Here the CDR3 reads CASGTLGTLRAYEQYF. For the CDR3, the DNA is TGTGCCAGCGGGACCTTGGGGACGCTGAGAGCCTACGAGCAGTACTTC.

This clonotype was detected a few times. The V call is TRBV5-4, the J call TRBJ2-7, with 12 bases aligning to TRBD2. CDR1 is SGHNT and CDR2 is YYREEE in the germline V gene (reference sequence). This CDR3 spans 17 amino acids. Germline trimming cut 0 bases from V and 8 bases from J; bases unmatched to any gene: 12. CDR3 nucleotide sequence: TGTGCCAGCAGCTTGGGTGGATTGAGACTAGCGGGAGTGCAGCAGTACTTC. Amino acids: CASSLGGLRLAGVQQYF.

This clonotype has a count of ten or more. This chain joins TRBV4-1 and TRBJ2-5; unclear D gene. The V end lost 3 bases, the J end lost 5 bases, and 13 bases lay between the germline ends. This CDR3 is built from 14 residues. Germline CDR1 MGHRA, CDR2 YSYEKL. The chain's CDR3 is CASSHAISSETQYF. The DNA of the CDR3 is TGCGCCAGCAGCCACGCCATCTCGTCGGAGACCCAGTACTTC.

As to this clonotype: Since a much larger clone is just one base distant, this may be a read error. Given the absence of the conserved phenylalanine or tryptophan at the CDR3 end, a read error is likely. The chain has TRBV12-3 or TRBV12-4 and TRBJ1-4; no definite D call. This CDR3 is 15 amino acids long. Trimming pared 6 bases from V and 4 bases from J, leaving 15 bases between. The CDR3 nucleotides read TGTGCCAGCAGAGCCGGGAGGAACCATAATGAAAAACTGTTTTCT. Translated: CASRAGRNHNEKLFS.

To note about this clonotype: A much larger clone differs by one base, so this may be a read error. The rearrangement uses TRBV11-1 and TRBJ2-2; 8 nucleotides agree with TRBD2. The germline V gene encodes CDR1 SGHAT and CDR2 FQDESV (reference sequence). This CDR3 region has 15 residues. The CDR3 reads CASIPGGAGTVELFF. In nucleotides, the CDR3 is TGTGCCAGCATCCCGGGGGGGGCGGGCACCGTGGAGCTGTTTTTT.

This clonotype was seen ten or more times. CDR3 in amino acids: CASSYSRGSSGNTIYF. For the CDR3, the DNA is TGTGCCAGCAGTTACTCTCGCGGAAGCTCTGGAAACACCATATATTTT. V is TRBV6-5 and J is TRBJ1-3; D unresolved. This CDR3 region has 16 residues. From germline, CDR1 is MNHEY and CDR2 SVGAGI. Trimming cost V 0 bases and J 0 bases, with 9 bases left between them.

This clonotype turned up a few times. CDR3 protein: CASATSQTGELFF. The DNA of the CDR3 is TGTGCCAGCGCGACTAGTCAGACCGGGGAGCTGTTTTTT. This rearrangement joins TRBV4-2 to TRBJ2-2; D perhaps matches TRBD2 (6 bases). Trimming took off 8 bases at V and 5 bases at J, with 12 bases between the two ends. Germline lookup yields CDR1 LGHNA and CDR2 YNFKEQ. There are 13 residues in the CDR3.

Concerning this clonotype itself: Its ends do not fully match the called genes, so a read error is possible. The V and J genes are TRBV11-2 and TRBJ2-7; 10 bases agree with TRBD1. This CDR3 contains 16 residues. Germline CDR1 is SGHAT and CDR2 is FQNNGV. The CDR3 loop reads CVSNLTDRGTSYEQYF. The CDR3 DNA sequence: TGTGTCAGCAACCTGACGGACAGGGGGACTTCCTACGAGCAGTACTTC.

Comment on this clonotype: Being one base from a much bigger clone, this may be a read error. This chain connects TRBV4-3 to TRBJ2-1; possibly TRBD2 for D (6 bases). The CDR3 loop spans 16 amino acids. V was shortened by 3 bases and J by 0 bases, with 12 bases between the two germline ends. The germline CDR1 and CDR2 sequences are LGHNA and YSLEER. CDR3 sequence: CASSHVGRSSYNEQFF. In DNA form, the CDR3 reads TGCGCCAGCAGCCACGTAGGGAGGAGCTCCTACAATGAGCAGTTCTTC.

Note on this clonotype: At one end the junction does not follow the germline gene, possibly because of a read error. V usage is TRBV11-2 and J usage is TRBJ2-5; D is uncertain. Germline values: CDR1 SGHAT, CDR2 FQNNGV. The CDR3 loop spans 12 amino acids. The CDR3: CACSLAKETHYF. For the CDR3, the DNA is TGTGCCTGCAGCTTAGCCAAAGAGACCCATTACTTC.

This clonotype was counted a single time. Possible read error: a much larger clone is one base away. This chain joins TRBV6-5 and TRBJ1-2, with a tentative D call TRBD1 (6 bases). The ends were cut back, 0 bases at V and 1 base at J, with 9 bases in the middle. Germline V gene data show CDR1 as MNHEY and CDR2 as SVGAGI. The CDR3 is 15 amino acids. The CDR3: CASSYSGHGNYGYTF. DNA of the CDR3: TGTGCCAGCAGTTACTCGGGACATGGTAACTATGGCTACACCTTC.

This clonotype appeared once. A read error is likely, as this CDR3 ends without the conserved phenylalanine or tryptophan. V and J are TRBV4-3 and TRBJ2-7, with TRBD1 identical over 7 bases. V trimming: 4 bases; J trimming: 0 bases; junction bases outside the gene matches: 6. This CDR3 contains 15 residues. The V gene's germline CDR1 is LGHNA and CDR2 YSLEER. DNA of the CDR3: TGCGCCAGCAGCCTTCTATACAGGGGCTCCTACGAGCAGTACCTC. Its protein is CASSLLYRGSYEQYL.

A remark on this clonotype: A read error may account for a junction end that differs from germline. The chain is built from TRBV4-2 and TRBJ1-1; tentative D call: TRBD1 (5 bases). This CDR3 comprises 16 residues. Per germline, CDR1 LGHNA and CDR2 YNFKEQ. CDR3 sequence: CASTQEEGTANTEALF. CDR3 bases: TGTGCCAGCACCCAAGAGGAGGGGACTGCGAACACTGAAGCTTTATTT.

The table lists this clonotype with a count of one. The junction departs from germline at one end; a sequencing error may be responsible. The chain has TRBV11-2 and TRBJ2-1; 9 nucleotides agree with TRBD2. The CDR3 is 13 residues long. Germline V gene sequence: CDR1 SGHAT, CDR2 FQNNGV. CDR3 DNA: TGTGCCTGCAGCCCCGGGACTAGCAAAACTGCGGTCTTC. Amino acid sequence: CACSPGTSKTAVF.

On this clonotype itself: At one end, the junction sequence differs from germline, possibly due to a read error. The chain couples TRBV11-2 to TRBJ2-1; D gene unclear. CDR3 length equals 15 residues. Germline loops: CDR1 SGHAT, CDR2 FQNNGV. The CDR3 protein is CASSLTDQQYNEQLF. The CDR3 bases are TGTGCCAGCAGCTTAACGGACCAGCAGTACAATGAGCAGTTATTC.

As regards this clonotype: The junction differs from germline at one of its ends, possibly a read error. The J gene is TRBJ1-6, the V gene TRBV7-8; D is undetermined. In germline, CDR1 is SGHVS, CDR2 FQNEAQ. CDR3 size: 13 residues. CDR3 sequence reads: CARSLAADSPLHF. As DNA, the CDR3 is TGTGCCAGAAGCTTAGCAGCCGACTCACCCCTCCACTTT.

This rearrangement joins TRBV10-2 to TRBJ2-7; D not certain. The V gene lost 0 bases and the J gene lost 3 bases, with 15 bases spanning the gap. This CDR3 contains 16 residues. CDR1 is WSHSY and CDR2 is SAAADI in the germline V gene. The CDR3 sequence: CASSESMGFSVYEQYF. The CDR3 DNA is TGCGCCAGCAGTGAGTCGATGGGGTTTTCAGTCTACGAGCAGTACTTC.

This clonotype was counted many times. The J gene is TRBJ2-1, the V gene TRBV30; D is possibly TRBD2 (5 bases). Trimming removed 4 bases at V and 5 bases at J, with 15 bases between. Germline V gene data show CDR1 as GTSNPN and CDR2 as SVGIG (reference sequence). The CDR3 totals 14 residues. The CDR3 loop is CAWKGLAGNNEQFF. The CDR3 nucleotides are TGTGCCTGGAAAGGGCTAGCTGGGAACAATGAGCAGTTCTTC.

This clonotype was observed a single time. J is TRBJ1-4 and V is TRBV18; possibly TRBD1 for D (6 bases). V lost 8 bases and J 1 base, leaving 17 bases between the germline ends. The CDR3 runs 16 residues. Germline lookup yields CDR1 KGHSH and CDR2 LQKENI. The DNA of the CDR3 is TGTGCCAGCGCCAGCGGGGGGCGCGTAACTAATGAAAAACTGTTTTTT. It is translated as CASASGGRVTNEKLFF.

A word on this clonotype: The germline gene is not matched at one end of the junction; a read error may be the cause. V gene TRBV11-2 combines with J gene TRBJ2-3, with D unresolved. The CDR3 extends over 12 amino acids. Germline-derived CDR1 and CDR2 are SGHAT and FQNNGV. In DNA form, the CDR3 reads TGTACCAGCAGCTCTTCTGCTTACACGCAGTATTTT. This translates into CTSSSSAYTQYF.

At least ten counts were recorded for this clonotype. The chain joins TRBV11-3 to TRBJ2-1; 10 bases fit TRBD2. Per the germline V gene, CDR1 is SGHNT and CDR2 is YENEEA. The CDR3 consists of 14 residues. V lost 4 bases and J lost 5; bases outside the gene matches: 2. The CDR3 sequence: CASSSLAGDNEQFF. In DNA form, the CDR3 reads TGTGCCAGCAGCTCCCTAGCGGGAGACAATGAGCAGTTCTTC.

For this clonotype: A junction boundary mismatches the germline segment, possibly from a read error. J is TRBJ2-7 and V is TRBV6-5; the D gene is possibly TRBD2 (5 bases). The CDR3 runs 14 residues. CDR1 and CDR2 from the germline V gene are MNHEY and SVGAGI. The DNA of the CDR3 is TGTGCCAGCAGTTACTCGGACTCTAACTACGAGCGGTACTTC. Its translation is CASSYSDSNYERYF.

Concerning this clonotype: In this CDR3 the conserved last residue, phenylalanine or tryptophan, is missing, so a read error is likely. The V call is TRBV11-2, the J call TRBJ2-7; 7 bases align to TRBD2. The CDR3 extends over 15 amino acids. Germline V gives CDR1 SGHAT, CDR2 FQNNGV. Germline trimming cut 3 bases from V and 1 base from J; bases unmatched to any gene: 6. As DNA, the CDR3 is TGTGCCAGCAGCTTCATAGCGGGTAGTTCCTACGAGCAGTACTAT. Translating gives CASSFIAGSSYEQYY.

The V and J genes are TRBV6-1 and TRBJ2-2, with 11 positions matching TRBD2. Germline CDR1 MNHNS, CDR2 SASEGT. J gave up 6 bases and V 3 bases, and 3 bases lay outside the gene matches. This CDR3 contains 15 residues. The DNA of the CDR3 is TGTGCCAGCAGTGAGTTAGCGGGAGGGCCCGGGGAGCTGTTTTTT. This codes for CASSELAGGPGELFF.

On this clonotype itself: Since a much larger clone is just one base distant, this may be a read error. The chain employs TRBV6-1 and TRBJ2-1; D gene unclear. The CDR3 covers 12 residues. Germline lookup yields CDR1 MNHNS and CDR2 SASEGT. CDR3 amino acids: CAISEGSVGQFF. The DNA for the CDR3 is TGTGCCATCAGTGAAGGAAGCGTGGGGCAGTTCTTC.

V and J are TRBV12-5 and TRBJ1-4; D unresolved. Looked up from germline, CDR1 is LGHNT and CDR2 is FRNRAP. This CDR3 contains 15 residues. V lost 10 bases to trimming and J lost 8 bases, with 23 bases between them. CDR3 DNA: TGTGCTACACATACGGCGCCGGGGTTAAGCGAAAAACTGTTTTTT. This encodes CATHTAPGLSEKLFF.